This entry concerns a single TCR beta chain. The antigen remains unidentified. The data are from a study of shared clonotypes between healthy human individuals. The study, taken as a whole, reports: It was the few donors that limited the genetic and exposure-history diversity represented.

Unsorted PBMC replicate PCRs drew on around 300 ng DNA, representing approximately 30,000 T cell genomes. Authors' analysis steps: Quality scores were absent from the junction-only immunoSEQ sequences, so filtering differed. Clones were sequenced by immunoSEQ multiplex PCR, and TCRdb holds only the in-frame ones, with some missing. V, J and clone size are those of that table, while D and trimming were read from the DNA. The sample has some 96,000 clones, 40% to 55% seen once. Per the germline V gene, CDR1 is SGDLS and CDR2 is YYNGEE. The CDR3 totals 12 residues. V lost 3 bases to trimming and J lost 12 bases, with 13 bases between them. HIV-negative, healthy adults without recent acute infections or vaccinations were the donors.

The source material was PBMCs. The genes are TRBV9 and TRBJ1-5; no definite D call. This clonotype was obtained from a middle-aged woman in good health. Some clones in this sample may be carry-over from other donors' samples. CDR3 in amino acids: CASSAEGRNQHF. The CDR3 DNA is TGTGCCAGCAGCGCTGAGGGCAGAAACCAGCATTTT.